These T cell receptor beta chains were read from a single sample in a study of T-cell reconstitution after alpha-beta-depleted transplantation in children. TCRdb reanalysed the PCR reads using MiXCR and keeps one entry per CDR3 protein. Found here are under 750,000 distinct CDR3 sequences, under 25% of them singletons; the top ten hold 12% to 15%. The specimen comprised PBMCs, mostly from graft donor cells, sampled 360 days after TCRalphabeta/CD19-depleted stem cell transplant. These receptors all stem from a boy younger than two who had a stem cell transplant for acute myeloid leukemia, so the T cells may come from the graft donor. Each CDR3 is given with its conserved first and last residue. D genes are given only for firm matches. A clone size is listed for some rows: how often the clone was seen (once, few, many), or a class if it is expanded.

cdr3_length j_call d_call clone_size v_call cdr3_nt cdr3_aa
14 TRBJ2-1 - few TRBV5-6 TGTGCCAGCAGCTTGCAGGGGAGGAGGAATGAGCAGTTCTTC CASSLQGRRNEQFF
17 TRBJ2-3 TRBD2 - TRBV20-1 TGCAGTGCTAGGGGACTAGCGGGAGCCCCTAGCACAGATACGCAGTATTTT CSARGLAGAPSTDTQYF
14 TRBJ2-5 - few TRBV20-1 TGCAGTGCTAGAGATCTCTGGTCCCAAGAGACCCAGTACTTC CSARDLWSQETQYF
13 TRBJ1-1 TRBD1 many TRBV29-1 TGCAGCGGTATGACAGGGGGCGATACTAAAGCTTTCTTT CSGMTGGDTKAFF
11 TRBJ1-1 - - TRBV5-5 TGTGCCAGCAGCATCCGTACTGAAGCTTTCTTT CASSIRTEAFF
16 TRBJ1-1 TRBD1 - TRBV3-1 TGTGCCAGCAGCCAAGCAGGGGGTTCTGGGAACACTGAAGCTTTCTTT CASSQAGGSGNTEAFF
14 TRBJ2-1 - many TRBV7-6 TGTGCCAGCTCAGGGACGGAGATCTACAATGAGCAGTTCTTC CASSGTEIYNEQFF
18 TRBJ2-5 TRBD2 many TRBV7-2 TGTGCCAGCAGCTTAGCACTAGCGGGGCTTCGCGGGCAAGAGACCCAGTACTTC CASSLALAGLRGQETQYF
16 TRBJ2-1 - few TRBV11-2 TGTGCCAGCAGCTTAGAGGGATTCCCCAACTACAATGAGCAGTTCTTC CASSLEGFPNYNEQFF
13 TRBJ1-2 - few TRBV6-5 TGTGCCAGCAGTTACCGTAGGGAGGGCGGCTACACCTTC CASSYRREGGYTF
14 TRBJ2-1 - - TRBV6-1 TGTGCCAGCAGTGAAGGTGGACTACGCAATGAGCAGTTCTTC CASSEGGLRNEQFF
12 TRBJ2-3 - - TRBV4-2 TGTGCCAGCAGCCACGGGGGCACCGCGCAGTATTTT CASSHGGTAQYF
15 TRBJ2-5 TRBD1 few TRBV5-5 TGTGCCAGCAGCTTGGGGACAGGGGATGGGGAGACCCAGTACTTC CASSLGTGDGETQYF
16 TRBJ2-1 TRBD2 many TRBV20-1 TGCAGTGCTAGATCTTTTGGGACTAGAGGTGGGGGTGAGCAGTTCTTC CSARSFGTRGGGEQFF
17 TRBJ2-1 TRBD2 few TRBV20-1 TGCAGTGCTAGAGGCCCAGCGGGGGGCCCCAATTACAATGAGCAGTTCTTC CSARGPAGGPNYNEQFF
14 TRBJ2-2 TRBD1 - TRBV12-3/TRBV12-4 TGTGCCAGCAGTTTTAGGACAGGGGCCGGGGAGCTGTTTTTT CASSFRTGAGELFF
13 TRBJ2-1 - - TRBV12-3/TRBV12-4 TGTGCCAGCAGTTTTTATAAAGGCGATGAGCAGTTCTTC CASSFYKGDEQFF
15 TRBJ2-6 TRBD2 many TRBV6-1 TGTGCCAGCGGGGAGGGCCCCTCTGGGGCCAACGTCCTGACTTTC CASGEGPSGANVLTF
14 TRBJ2-3 - - TRBV27 TGTGCCAGTAAGACTGGGGGGAAGTCAGATACGCAGTATTTT CASKTGGKSDTQYF
17 TRBJ2-3 TRBD1 - TRBV24-1 TGTGCCACCAGTGATTTGGGGCAGGGGGCGAGCACAGATACGCAGTATTTT CATSDLGQGASTDTQYF
15 TRBJ2-7 - - TRBV5-1 TGCGCCAGCAGCTTGGCCGGCGACGGGTCCTACGAGCAGTACTTC CASSLAGDGSYEQYF
13 TRBJ2-5 - - TRBV20-1 TGCAGTGCCTGTAGGACTGCCCAAGAGACCCAGTACTTC CSACRTAQETQYF
15 TRBJ1-4 - - TRBV11-2 TGTGCCAGCAGCTTAGCAGGCAGCCCGGGTGAAAAACTGTTTTTT CASSLAGSPGEKLFF
16 TRBJ2-3 - - TRBV4-1 TGCGCCAGCAGCCAAGATCGGTCATTTTACACAGATACGCAGTATTTT CASSQDRSFYTDTQYF
14 TRBJ1-5 - - TRBV12-5 TGTGCTAGTGGCTCGGACGCAAGCAATCAGCCCCAGCATTTT CASGSDASNQPQHF
15 TRBJ2-2 - few TRBV13 TGTGCCAGCAGCCCACCCGATTCGAACACCGGGGAGCTGTTTTTT CASSPPDSNTGELFF
15 TRBJ1-1 - few TRBV29-1 TGCAGCGTTGGGGCGACCGGGACCCTGAACACTGAAGCTTTCTTT CSVGATGTLNTEAFF
13 TRBJ2-2 - once TRBV7-8 TGTGCCAGCAGCTTAGTTCCGGGCGGGGAGCTGTTTTTT CASSLVPGGELFF
14 TRBJ1-5 - few TRBV20-1 TGCAGTGCTAGTGAGGTGGCCGTAAATCAGCCCCAGCATTTT CSASEVAVNQPQHF
14 TRBJ2-5 TRBD1 - TRBV7-2 TGTGCCAGCAGCTTAAACAGGGGGGATAGGACCCAGTACTTC CASSLNRGDRTQYF
14 TRBJ1-5 - - TRBV19 TGTGCCAGTACCCAAGGGCACGGAGGTGGGCCCCAGCATTTT CASTQGHGGGPQHF
14 TRBJ1-3 - - TRBV28 TGTGCCAGCAGTCCCCAATGGAGGGGAAACACCATATATTTT CASSPQWRGNTIYF
16 TRBJ1-3 - few TRBV20-1 TGCAGTGCTAGAGATGACGCTATTGGGTCTGGAAACACCATATATTTT CSARDDAIGSGNTIYF
14 TRBJ2-1 - many TRBV29-1 TGCAGCGTTGAAGATCTGGAAGGATACAATGAGCAGTTCTTC CSVEDLEGYNEQFF
14 TRBJ2-1 TRBD1 few TRBV11-2 TGTGCCAGCTACGACAGGGCACTATACAATGAGCAGTTCTTC CASYDRALYNEQFF
18 TRBJ2-2 - many TRBV5-1 TGCGCCAGCAGCTGTCTGACAAGGTTACGCGCGAACACCGGGGAGCTGTTTTTT CASSCLTRLRANTGELFF
16 TRBJ2-3 - - TRBV24-1 TGTGCCACCAGTGATCGACCGGGACAAGGCACAGATACGCAGTATTTT CATSDRPGQGTDTQYF
14 TRBJ2-5 - - TRBV6-2/TRBV6-3 TGTGCCAGCAACCACCGGGGGATACAAGAGACCCAGTACTTC CASNHRGIQETQYF
14 TRBJ1-2 - few TRBV14 TGTGCCAGCAGCCAAGTTCTAATCGCTGATGGCTACACCTTC CASSQVLIADGYTF
14 TRBJ1-1 - - TRBV7-3 TGTGCCAGCAGCTCGGACGGAACGAACACTGAAGCTTTCTTT CASSSDGTNTEAFF
15 TRBJ1-1 TRBD1 - TRBV13 TGTGCCAGCAGCTTCCGACAGGGTGAGGACACTGAAGCTTTCTTT CASSFRQGEDTEAFF
14 TRBJ2-7 - many TRBV15 TGTGCCACCAGCAGTGGCCAGAGGGGCTACGAGCAGTACTTC CATSSGQRGYEQYF
15 TRBJ2-3 - few TRBV4-3 TGCGCCAGCAGCCAGAACAACAGGGTTCGGGATACGCAGTATTTT CASSQNNRVRDTQYF
16 TRBJ2-2 TRBD1 - TRBV5-1 TGCGCCAGCAGCTTGGAGGGGGCCAGGGGACCCGGGGAGCTGTTTTTT CASSLEGARGPGELFF
15 TRBJ2-1 - many TRBV19 TGTGCCAGTAGTATAGGCGGACAGCTTTACAATGAGCAGTTCTTC CASSIGGQLYNEQFF
15 TRBJ2-7 TRBD1 few TRBV5-1 TGCGCCAGCAGCTTTACGGGACAGACTAACTACGAGCAGTACTTC CASSFTGQTNYEQYF
12 TRBJ2-7 - few TRBV20-1 TGCAGTGCTAGCTCAGGATCCTACGAGCAGTACTTC CSASSGSYEQYF
13 TRBJ2-3 TRBD1 few TRBV20-1 TGCAGTGCTAGGACAGGGACAACAGATACGCAGTATTTT CSARTGTTDTQYF
16 TRBJ2-1 TRBD2 - TRBV20-1 TGCAGTGCTAGAGATCGACTAGCGGGAAACTACAATGAGCAGTTCTTC CSARDRLAGNYNEQFF
16 TRBJ2-1 - many TRBV28 TGTGCCAGCAGTTTAGGAGGGACTCTTTCCTACAATGAGCAGTTCTTC CASSLGGTLSYNEQFF
14 TRBJ2-2 - - TRBV20-1 TGCAGTGCCGGGGGTGGGGGGAACACCGGGGAGCTGTTTTTT CSAGGGGNTGELFF
15 TRBJ2-3 TRBD2 - TRBV10-3 TGTGCCATCGGTACCCCTAGCGGGGGCGTAGATACGCAGTATTTT CAIGTPSGGVDTQYF
16 TRBJ1-2 TRBD1 - TRBV20-1 TGCAGTGCTAGAGAGGTTCCAATCGAGGGGGCGGATGGCTACACCTTC CSAREVPIEGADGYTF
12 TRBJ2-7 TRBD1 many TRBV29-1 TGCAGCGTTGCCCGGGACAGGGGCGAGCAGTACTTC CSVARDRGEQYF
15 TRBJ1-5 - few TRBV6-5 TGTGCCAGCAGTTACGTCTGGGGGGCCGGTCAGCCCCAGCATTTT CASSYVWGAGQPQHF
11 TRBJ1-2 TRBD1 few TRBV20-1 TGCAGTGCTAGAAGAACAGGGGACTACACCTTC CSARRTGDYTF
16 TRBJ2-5 TRBD1 - TRBV20-1 TGCAGTGCTAGTCCCGGGACAGGACCCCCTCAAGAGACCCAGTACTTC CSASPGTGPPQETQYF
15 TRBJ2-2 TRBD2 few TRBV7-3 TGTGCCAGCAGCCTGCTAGCGGGGCCCACCGGGGAGCTGTTTTTT CASSLLAGPTGELFF
13 TRBJ1-4 - - TRBV20-1 TGCAGTGCTTCTAGGAGCAGTAGTGAAAAACTGTTTTTT CSASRSSSEKLFF
16 TRBJ2-3 TRBD2 few TRBV4-3 TGCGCCAGCAGCCAAGATGGGGGGGTCCGCACAGATACGCAGTATTTT CASSQDGGVRTDTQYF